The 26 T cell receptor beta chains presented below share a single source sample, sequenced in a study of blood T cell repertoires in COVID-19. The method was immunoSEQ multiplex PCR; TCRdb's version includes in-frame clones alone and lacks a portion of them. Of roughly 24,000 clones listed, roughly 84% are singletons. Sequencing input: peripheral blood. Every receptor here comes from a human donor in a cohort sampled during active COVID-19.

The V call is TRBV7-2, the J call TRBJ2-3; D is perhaps TRBD1 (5 bases). The germline V and J ends were trimmed by 1 base and 6 bases, with 11 bases remaining between them. The CDR3 sequence is 14 residues long. In germline, CDR1 is SGHTA, CDR2 FQGNSA. DNA of the CDR3: TGTGCCAGCAGCTTAGAAGGACAAACGGATACGCAGTATTTT. Its protein product is CASSLEGQTDTQYF.

The chain carries TRBV6-6 and TRBJ2-5; 9 nucleotides agree with TRBD1. Looked up from germline, CDR1 is MNHNY and CDR2 is SVGAGI (reference sequence). V was clipped by 5 bases and J by 5 bases; unmatched bases: 9. The CDR3 totals 15 residues. The CDR3 is CASSTHGTGQETQYF. CDR3 nucleotides: TGTGCCAGCAGTACCCACGGGACAGGGCAGGAGACCCAGTACTTC.

The chain combines TRBV10-2 with TRBJ2-7; D call uncertain. V was pared by 3 bases and J by 3 bases, with 9 bases between. The CDR3 consists of 13 residues. Germline V gene data show CDR1 as WSHSY and CDR2 as SAAADI. CDR3 in amino acids: CASSDPSSYEQYF. The CDR3 nucleotides are TGCGCCAGCAGTGACCCGTCCAGCTACGAGCAGTACTTC.

This CDR3 reads CASSYSKTVNQPQHF. DNA of the CDR3: TGTGCCAGCAGTTACTCGAAGACAGTGAATCAGCCCCAGCATTTT. The chain combines TRBV6-5 with TRBJ1-5, with a tentative D call TRBD1 (5 bases). CDR3 length: 15 residues. Per the germline V gene, CDR1 is MNHEY and CDR2 is SVGAGI. V dropped 0 bases and J dropped 4 bases, with 10 bases sitting between them.

V gene TRBV6-5 combines with J gene TRBJ2-7; possibly TRBD1 for D (6 bases). V lost 0 bases to trimming and J lost 9 bases, with 12 bases between them. Germline loops: CDR1 MNHEY, CDR2 SVGAGI. This CDR3 spans 13 amino acids. CDR3 in DNA: TGTGCCAGCAGTTACTCGAACAGGGCAGGGCAGTACTTC. Amino acids: CASSYSNRAGQYF.

This rearrangement joins TRBV30 to TRBJ1-5; maybe TRBD1 (5 bases). The ends were cut back, 1 base at V and 2 bases at J, with 15 bases in the middle. This CDR3 region has 16 residues. Per the germline V gene, CDR1 is GTSNPN and CDR2 is SVGIG (reference sequence). DNA of the CDR3: TGTGCCTGGAGTGAGTCACGACAGCTGGGCAATCAGCCCCAGCATTTT. Its translation is CAWSESRQLGNQPQHF.

This chain links TRBV27 with TRBJ2-3, with 11 bases fitting TRBD2. Per germline, CDR1 MNHEY and CDR2 SMNVEV (reference sequence). CDR3 length: 16 residues. With 6 bases clipped from V and 4 bases from J, the junction kept 9 bases outside the gene matches. CDR3 sequence (DNA): TGTGCCAGCAGACAAACTAGCGGGAGAGACCCAGATACGCAGTATTTT. It encodes CASRQTSGRDPDTQYF.

The chain carries TRBV9 and TRBJ1-6; D may be TRBD1 (5 bases). The CDR3 spans 15 residues. Germline CDR1 reads SGDLS; CDR2 reads YYNGEE. Trimming took off 3 bases at V and 5 bases at J, with 12 bases between the two ends. The CDR3 reads CASSGGDPDNSPLHF. Written as DNA, the CDR3 is TGTGCCAGCAGCGGGGGGGATCCGGATAATTCACCCCTCCACTTT. The entire variable domain, with the rest obtained from reference TRBV9 and TRBJ1-6, is as follows: DSGVTQTPKHLITATGQRVTLRCSPRSGDLSVYWYQQSLDQGLQFLIQYYNGEERAKGNILERFSAQQFPDLHSELNLSSLELGDSALYFCASSGGDPDNSPLHFGNGTRLTVT.

The gene calls are TRBV27 and TRBJ1-1, with D unclear. The CDR3 has 16 residues. Between the trimmed V and J ends, which lost 6 bases and 0 bases, there was a span of 17 bases. Germline-derived CDR1 and CDR2 are MNHEY and SMNVEV (reference sequence). The CDR3 is CASRDVEGGMNTEAFF. The CDR3 DNA reads TGTGCCAGCAGGGATGTGGAAGGAGGGATGAACACTGAAGCTTTCTTT.

The rearrangement joins TRBV4-2 to TRBJ1-4; D gene uncertain. The CDR3 contains 16 residues. V was cut by 0 bases and J by 8 bases, with 16 bases left in between. Germline CDR1 reads LGHNA; CDR2 reads YNFKEQ. This CDR3 is CASSQEVGLLSEKLFF. The CDR3 DNA follows: TGTGCCAGCAGCCAAGAAGTGGGCCTGCTGAGCGAAAAACTGTTTTTT.

J is TRBJ1-2 and V is TRBV5-4; D is possibly TRBD1 (5 bases). The V and J ends lost 3 bases and 4 bases respectively, with 19 bases between them. The CDR3 runs 16 residues. Germline V gives CDR1 SGHNT, CDR2 YYREEE (reference sequence). CDR3 protein: CASSSQTTGRVYGYTF. In DNA form, the CDR3 reads TGTGCCAGCAGCTCCCAGACCACAGGAAGGGTCTATGGCTACACCTTC.

This chain connects TRBV6-5 to TRBJ1-1, with TRBD1 as a possible D gene (5 bases). This CDR3 contains 15 residues. Trimming stripped 6 bases from V and 1 base from J, with 15 bases between. Per the germline V gene, CDR1 is MNHEY and CDR2 is SVGAGI. The DNA of the CDR3 is TGTGCCAGCAGACCCACGGGGCGGGGGAACACTGAAGCTTTCTTT. Protein: CASRPTGRGNTEAFF.

The chain recombines TRBV7-9 with TRBJ1-1; perhaps TRBD1 as D (6 bases). Germline CDR1 SEHNR, CDR2 FQNEAQ (reference sequence). The CDR3 is 15 residues long. V lost 5 bases to trimming and J lost 4 bases, with 17 bases between them. CDR3 loop: CASSPGGGGGTEAFF. The CDR3 DNA reads as TGTGCCAGCAGCCCAGGCGGAGGGGGGGGCACTGAAGCTTTCTTT.

The chain links TRBV5-1 to TRBJ2-5; 8 bases map to TRBD2. This CDR3 contains 13 residues. The germline gives CDR1 SGHRS, CDR2 YFSETQ. J gave up 3 bases and V 5 bases, and 3 bases lay outside the gene matches. This CDR3 is CASRHSGEETQYF. CDR3 nucleotides: TGCGCCAGCAGACATAGCGGGGAAGAGACCCAGTACTTC.

Only one count was recorded for this clone. This chain links TRBV9 with TRBJ1-3; D is uncertain. Deletions cut 0 bases from V and 0 bases from J, with 16 bases between. Germline V CDR1 and CDR2: SGDLS, YYNGEE. CDR3 length: 18 residues. In DNA, the CDR3 is TGTGCCAGCAGCGTAGCCCCCGGGGAGGAAGGCTCTGGAAACACCATATATTTT. Translation gives CASSVAPGEEGSGNTIYF.

The chain employs TRBV11-3 and TRBJ2-7, with D maybe TRBD2 (6 bases). The germline gives CDR1 SGHNT, CDR2 YENEEA. Trimming removed 9 bases from V and 1 base from J, with 10 bases in between. The CDR3 has 12 residues. The CDR3 here is CASGGPSYEQYF. CDR3 coding DNA: TGTGCCAGTGGAGGGCCGTCCTACGAGCAGTACTTC.

This clone was found once. This chain uses TRBV2 with TRBJ1-2; 8 positions match TRBD1. J lost 2 bases, V lost 7 bases, and 6 bases had no gene match. Per the germline V gene, CDR1 is SNHLY and CDR2 is FYNNEI. CDR3 size: 14 residues. The CDR3 DNA reads as TGTGCCAGCATTCAGGGGGCCCGGAACTATGGCTACACCTTC. Its protein product is CASIQGARNYGYTF.

By proportion, this clone is large. The chain uses TRBV19 and TRBJ1-3; TRBD1 matches 9 bases. V was clipped by 5 bases and J by 2 bases; unmatched bases: 4. The CDR3 spans 15 residues. Germline CDR1 is LNHDA and CDR2 is SQIVND (reference sequence). As DNA, the CDR3 is TGTGCCAGTAGTGCCTACAGGGGGCCTGGAAACACCATATATTTT. This gives the protein CASSAYRGPGNTIYF.

The V gene is TRBV24-1, the J gene TRBJ1-5; D may be TRBD1 (5 bases). Germline V gene lookup returns CDR1 KGHDR and CDR2 SFDVKD. The CDR3 has 14 residues. Trimming cost V 3 bases and J 9 bases, with 14 bases left between them. CDR3 sequence: CATSDAQGATPQHF. In DNA, the CDR3 is TGTGCCACCAGTGATGCTCAGGGCGCTACGCCCCAGCATTTT.

In its sample, this clone was seen a few times. The rearrangement uses TRBV4-1 and TRBJ2-2; D possibly corresponds to TRBD2 (6 bases). This CDR3 is built from 15 residues. Germline CDR1 is MGHRA and CDR2 is YSYEKL. Trimming pared 6 bases from V and 2 bases from J, leaving 13 bases between. The CDR3 DNA reads as TGCGCCAGCAGATTGGCGGGGATCAACACCGGGGAGCTGTTTTTT. It is translated as CASRLAGINTGELFF.

The CDR3 coding sequence is TGTGCCAGTAGTATCTCCAGGGTGAACACTGAAGCTTTCTTT. It translates to CASSISRVNTEAFF. The rearrangement joins TRBV19 to TRBJ1-1; TRBD1 is a possible D gene (5 bases). Germline V CDR1 and CDR2: LNHDA, SQIVND (reference sequence). The CDR3 is 14 amino acids. The V and J ends lost 3 bases and 0 bases respectively, with 8 bases between them.

The chain carries TRBV28 and TRBJ2-3; 8 bases map to TRBD2. Trimming at V came to 5 bases and at J to 0 bases, leaving 4 bases not matched to a gene. Germline-derived CDR1 and CDR2 are MDHEN and SYDVKM. This CDR3 region has 15 residues. CDR3 region: CASSPASGSTDTQYF. The CDR3 nucleotides read TGTGCCAGCAGTCCAGCTAGCGGGAGCACAGATACGCAGTATTTT.

There are a few counts of this clone. V is TRBV24-1 and J is TRBJ1-1, with a tentative D call TRBD1 (6 bases). The V end lost 7 bases, the J end lost 4 bases, and 18 bases lay between the germline ends. The CDR3 is 15 residues long. The V gene's germline CDR1 is KGHDR and CDR2 SFDVKD. This chain's CDR3 is CATREGHSEVTEAFF. Here the CDR3 DNA reads TGTGCCACCAGAGAGGGACATTCAGAAGTCACTGAAGCTTTCTTT.

This rearrangement joins TRBV28 to TRBJ2-6, with D maybe TRBD1 (6 bases). The V end lost 3 bases, the J end lost 0 bases, and 9 bases lay between the germline ends. This CDR3 is 16 amino acids long. Germline CDR1 is MDHEN and CDR2 is SYDVKM. As DNA, the CDR3 is TGTGCCAGCAGTTTCCAGGGGTCCTCTGGGGCCAACGTCCTGACTTTC. Amino acid sequence: CASSFQGSSGANVLTF.

The chain has TRBV11-2 and TRBJ2-5, with 8 bases that match TRBD1. Looked up from germline, CDR1 is SGHAT and CDR2 is FQNNGV. Trimming at V came to 3 bases and at J to 5 bases, leaving 11 bases not matched to a gene. CDR3 length: 16 amino acids. The CDR3 DNA reads TGTGCCAGCAGCTTTTCGGCAGGGGGCTTGGGGGAGACCCAGTACTTC. Its translation is CASSFSAGGLGETQYF.

The V gene is TRBV25-1, the J gene TRBJ2-1, with 9 bases aligning to TRBD2. Germline loops: CDR1 MGHDK, CDR2 SYGVNS. CDR3 length: 17 residues. J gave up 4 bases and V 8 bases, and 15 bases lay outside the gene matches. The CDR3: CASGRAGSGRQYNEQFF. DNA for the CDR3: TGTGCCAGCGGTAGAGCGGGAAGCGGGAGGCAATACAATGAGCAGTTCTTC.